Sequencing of this TCR beta chain was carried out in a study of Ad26.COV2.S vaccination and SARS-CoV-2 variants. Study-wide background: A participant enrolled in the COV1001 Ad26.COV2.S trial arm provided the sample.

The method was immunoSEQ multiplex PCR; TCRdb's version includes in-frame clones alone and lacks a portion of them. The sample comprises roughly 390,000 clones, approximately 91% of which are singletons, and 3% to 3.5% rests with the top ten. The germline V gene has CDR1 SQVTM and CDR2 ANQGSEA. CDR3 length: 10 amino acids. Trimming removed 6 bases from V and 4 bases from J, with 5 bases in between. Described treatment: 15 to 20 received Ad26.COV2.S at low or high dose, single or two shots; about 5 received placebo; per-sample allocation not given. Each sample was drawn 63 days after the first injection (of vaccine or placebo). Study-wide results and limits: Responses of T cells in total may have been underestimated by the TCR breadth and depth analyses. Reports say spike-specific CD8+ and CD4+ T cell responses covered substantial breadth after vaccination. Spike-specific TCR breadth was greater in vaccine than placebo recipients.

On this clone itself: The antigen is undetermined.

The genes are TRBV29-1 and TRBJ2-3; D is undetermined. The receptor comes from a person aged 18 to 59 who received the Ad26.COV2.S COVID-19 vaccine or a placebo. Material: peripheral blood, obtained in a trial of Ad26.COV2.S vaccine versus placebo. For the CDR3, the DNA is TGCAGCGTGACTCCAGATACGCAGTATTTT. It encodes CSVTPDTQYF.